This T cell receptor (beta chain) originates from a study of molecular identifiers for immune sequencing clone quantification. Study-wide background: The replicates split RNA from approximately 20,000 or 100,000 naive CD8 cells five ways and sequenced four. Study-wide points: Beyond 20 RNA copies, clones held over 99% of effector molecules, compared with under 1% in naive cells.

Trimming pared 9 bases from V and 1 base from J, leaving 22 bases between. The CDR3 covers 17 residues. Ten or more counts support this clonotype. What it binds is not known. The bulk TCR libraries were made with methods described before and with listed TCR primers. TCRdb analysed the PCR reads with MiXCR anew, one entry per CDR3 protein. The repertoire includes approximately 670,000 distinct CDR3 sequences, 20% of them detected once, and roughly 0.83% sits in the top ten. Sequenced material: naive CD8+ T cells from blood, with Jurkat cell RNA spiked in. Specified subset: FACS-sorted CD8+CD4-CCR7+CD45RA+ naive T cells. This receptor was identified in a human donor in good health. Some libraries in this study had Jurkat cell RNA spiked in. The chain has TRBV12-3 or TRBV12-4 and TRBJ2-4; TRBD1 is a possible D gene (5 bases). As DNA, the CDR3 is TGTGCCAGACAGCCGCCATGCCCGTACAGGGCCAAAAACATTCAGTACTTC. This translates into CARQPPCPYRAKNIQYF.